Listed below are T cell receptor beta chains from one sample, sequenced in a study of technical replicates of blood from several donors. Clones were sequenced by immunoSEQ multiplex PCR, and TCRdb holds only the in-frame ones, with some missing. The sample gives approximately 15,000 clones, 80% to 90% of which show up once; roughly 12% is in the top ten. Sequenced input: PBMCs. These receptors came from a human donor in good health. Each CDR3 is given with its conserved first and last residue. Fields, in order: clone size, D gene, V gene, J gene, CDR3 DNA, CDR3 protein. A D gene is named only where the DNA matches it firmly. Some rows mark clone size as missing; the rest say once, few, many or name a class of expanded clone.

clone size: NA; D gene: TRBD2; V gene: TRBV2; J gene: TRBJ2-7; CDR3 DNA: TGTGCCAGCAGCGGACTAGCTTTGAGGGCCTACGAGCAGTACTTC; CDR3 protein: CASSGLALRAYEQYF
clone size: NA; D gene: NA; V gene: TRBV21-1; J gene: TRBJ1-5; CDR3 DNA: NA; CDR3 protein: CASSSQPPPTYCCNQPQHF
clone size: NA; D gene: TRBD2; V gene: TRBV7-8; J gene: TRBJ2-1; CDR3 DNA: TGTGCCAGCTTCCCTGGACTAGCGGGAGCCCCCGCTGGGAATGAGCAGTTCTTC; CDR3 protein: CASFPGLAGAPAGNEQFF
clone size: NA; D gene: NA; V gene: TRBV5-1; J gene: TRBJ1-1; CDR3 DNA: TGCGCCAGCAGCTTGGTTGTGACTGCAAACACTGAAGCTTTCTTT; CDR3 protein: CASSLVVTANTEAFF
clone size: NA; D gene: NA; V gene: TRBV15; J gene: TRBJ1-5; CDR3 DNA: TGTGCCACCAGCAGAGGGGCAGGAAGTCATCAGCCCCAGCATTTT; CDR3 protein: CATSRGAGSHQPQHF
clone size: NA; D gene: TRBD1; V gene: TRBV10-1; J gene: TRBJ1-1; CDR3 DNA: TGCGCCAGCGCCCAGGGACAGGGGGTCACTGAAGCTTTCTTT; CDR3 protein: CASAQGQGVTEAFF
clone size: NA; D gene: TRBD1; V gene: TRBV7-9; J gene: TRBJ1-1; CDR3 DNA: TGTGCCAGCAGCTTCGGACAGGGGGCGGCTGAAGCTTTCTTT; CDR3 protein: CASSFGQGAAEAFF
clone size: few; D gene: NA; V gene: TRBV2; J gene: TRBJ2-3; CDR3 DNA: TGTGCCAGCTCACGGTCTTTCTACCCAGGGGGGACACACACAGATACGCAGTATTTT; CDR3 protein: CASSRSFYPGGTHTDTQYF
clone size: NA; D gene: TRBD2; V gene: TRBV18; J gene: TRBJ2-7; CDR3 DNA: TGTGCCAGCTCACCAAGTACTAGCGGCCGTTTCTCCTACGAGCAGTACTTC; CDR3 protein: CASSPSTSGRFSYEQYF
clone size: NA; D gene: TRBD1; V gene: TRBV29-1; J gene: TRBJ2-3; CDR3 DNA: TGCAGCGTCCAAGGGGGTGGTACGGGACAGTACGCAGATACGCAGTATTTT; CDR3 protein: CSVQGGGTGQYADTQYF
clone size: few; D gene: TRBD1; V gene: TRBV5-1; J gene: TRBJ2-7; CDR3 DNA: TGCGCCAGCAGGGACAGGGGATCCGAGCAGTACTTC; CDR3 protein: CASRDRGSEQYF
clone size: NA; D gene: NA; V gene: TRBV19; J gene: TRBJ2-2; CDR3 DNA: TGTGCCAGTAGCCCGGGGAGTCTACTCACCGGGGAGCTGTTTTTT; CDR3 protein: CASSPGSLLTGELFF
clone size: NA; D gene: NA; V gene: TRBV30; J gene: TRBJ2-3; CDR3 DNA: TGTGCCTGGAGTGTACTTACAGGCACCTACACAGATACGCAGTATTTT; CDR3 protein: CAWSVLTGTYTDTQYF
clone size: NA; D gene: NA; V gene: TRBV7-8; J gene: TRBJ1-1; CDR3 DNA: TGTGCCAGCAGCTTAGCCGCAAACAGGAGGGGTGAAGCTTTCTTT; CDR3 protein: CASSLAANRRGEAFF
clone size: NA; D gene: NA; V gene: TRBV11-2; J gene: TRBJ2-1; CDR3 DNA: TGTGCCAGCAGCTTAGATCGCAGGGAGCAGTTCTTC; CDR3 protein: CASSLDRREQFF
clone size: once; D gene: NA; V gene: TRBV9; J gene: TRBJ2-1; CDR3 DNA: TGTGCCAGCAGCGTAGCCGGGGGGCTACGGGACAATGAGCAGTTCTTC; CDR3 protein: CASSVAGGLRDNEQFF
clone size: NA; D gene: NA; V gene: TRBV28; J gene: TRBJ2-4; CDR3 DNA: TGTGCCACGCGGGACGGCGGTACTGCCAAAAACATTCAGTACTTC; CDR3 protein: CATRDGGTAKNIQYF
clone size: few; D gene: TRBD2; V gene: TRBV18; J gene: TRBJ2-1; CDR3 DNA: TGTGCCAGCTCACCAGGTAGCGGGAGGACCAATGAGCAGTTCTTC; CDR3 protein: CASSPGSGRTNEQFF
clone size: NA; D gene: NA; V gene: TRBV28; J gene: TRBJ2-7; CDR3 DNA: TGTGCCAGCAGTTTCGGTGGTGGGAGGTCCTACGAGCAGTACTTC; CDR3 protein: CASSFGGGRSYEQYF
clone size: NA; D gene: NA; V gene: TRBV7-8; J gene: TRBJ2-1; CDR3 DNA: TGTGCCAGCAGCTTAAGTTACCGAACAGACGTCAATGAGCAGTTCTTC; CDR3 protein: CASSLSYRTDVNEQFF
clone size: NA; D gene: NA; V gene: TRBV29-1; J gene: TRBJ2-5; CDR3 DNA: TGCAGCGTTGAGGGTAGGCGGGAAGAGACCCAGTACTTC; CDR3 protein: CSVEGRREETQYF
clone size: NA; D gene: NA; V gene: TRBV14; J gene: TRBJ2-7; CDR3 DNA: TGTGCCAGCAGCCCCAGACTGGCGGGAAGACTCTACGAGCAGTACTTC; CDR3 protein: CASSPRLAGRLYEQYF
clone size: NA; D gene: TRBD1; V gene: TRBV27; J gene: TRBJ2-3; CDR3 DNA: TGTGCCACCAGCCCACGACCGGGACAGCTAAGTACAGATACGCAGTATTTT; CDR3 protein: CATSPRPGQLSTDTQYF
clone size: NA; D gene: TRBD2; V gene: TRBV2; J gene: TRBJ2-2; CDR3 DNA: TGTGCCAGCAGTTACGAAAGCGGGAGTCTGACCGGGGAGCTGTTTTTT; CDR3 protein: CASSYESGSLTGELFF
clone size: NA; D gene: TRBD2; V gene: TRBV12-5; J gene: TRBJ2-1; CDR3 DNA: TGTGCTAGTGGTTTGGTGCTCGGGACTAGCAGATACAATGAGCAGTTCTTC; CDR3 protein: CASGLVLGTSRYNEQFF
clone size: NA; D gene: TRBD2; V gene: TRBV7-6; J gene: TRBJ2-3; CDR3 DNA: TGTGCCAGCAGCTTAAGCCCGCTGACTAGCGGATACACAGATACGCAGTATTTT; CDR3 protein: CASSLSPLTSGYTDTQYF
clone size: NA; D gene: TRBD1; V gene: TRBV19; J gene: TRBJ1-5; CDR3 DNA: TGTGCCAGTACCTCCCCGGGACAGGGGTTTGTTCAGCCCCAGCATTTT; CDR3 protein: CASTSPGQGFVQPQHF
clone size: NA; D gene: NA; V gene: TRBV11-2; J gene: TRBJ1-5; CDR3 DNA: TGTGCCAGCAGCTTAGAGAGTCAGCCCCAGCATTTT; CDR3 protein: CASSLESQPQHF
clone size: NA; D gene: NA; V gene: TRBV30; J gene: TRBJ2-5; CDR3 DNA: TGTGCCTGGAGTGTGGGGCCGTGGGGAGAGACCCAGTACTTC; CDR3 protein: CAWSVGPWGETQYF
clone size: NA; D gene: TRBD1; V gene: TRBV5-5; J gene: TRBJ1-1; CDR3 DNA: TGTGCCAGCAGCGGGGGGACAGGGGGCTACACTGAAGCTTTCTTT; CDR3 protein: CASSGGTGGYTEAFF
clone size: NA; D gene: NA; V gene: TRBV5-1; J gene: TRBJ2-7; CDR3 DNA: TGCGCCAGCAGCTACGAAGGGGGGGTAGGGCAGTACTTC; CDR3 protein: CASSYEGGVGQYF
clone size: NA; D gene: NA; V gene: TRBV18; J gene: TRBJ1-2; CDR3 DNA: TGTGCCAGCTCACCTTCGGGGGACTATGGCTACACCTTC; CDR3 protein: CASSPSGDYGYTF
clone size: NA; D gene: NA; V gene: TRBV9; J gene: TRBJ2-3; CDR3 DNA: TGTGCCAGCAGCGCCTCCCAGGGGAGCACAGATACGCAGTATTTT; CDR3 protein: CASSASQGSTDTQYF
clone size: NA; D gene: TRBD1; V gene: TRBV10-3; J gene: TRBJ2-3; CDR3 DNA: TGTGCCATCAGAGGACAGGGCCAAGGCGATACGCAGTATTTT; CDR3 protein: CAIRGQGQGDTQYF
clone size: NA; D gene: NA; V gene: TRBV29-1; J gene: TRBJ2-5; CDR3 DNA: TGCAGCGTAGCGGACAGCCAAGAGACCCAGTACTTC; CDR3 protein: CSVADSQETQYF
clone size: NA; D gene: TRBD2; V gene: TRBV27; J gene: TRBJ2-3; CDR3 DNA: TGTGCCAGTAGAACACAAACGGGGGGGCTTGTCCCGCAGTATTTT; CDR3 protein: CASRTQTGGLVPQYF
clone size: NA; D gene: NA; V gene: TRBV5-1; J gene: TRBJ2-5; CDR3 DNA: TGCGCCAGCAGCCTGCAGAACAGGGAAGAGACCCAGTACTTC; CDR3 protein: CASSLQNREETQYF
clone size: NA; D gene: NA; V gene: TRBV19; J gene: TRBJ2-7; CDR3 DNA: TGTGCCAGTAGTCCGACCCCTCAGGGGACCCACGAGCAGTACTTC; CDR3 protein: CASSPTPQGTHEQYF
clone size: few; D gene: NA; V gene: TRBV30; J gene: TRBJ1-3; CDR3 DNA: TGTGCCTGGAGCGAGACTCTTCCCTCTGGAAACACCATATATTTT; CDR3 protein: CAWSETLPSGNTIYF
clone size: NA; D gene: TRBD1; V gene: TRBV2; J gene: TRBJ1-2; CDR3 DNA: TGTGCCAGCAGTGAAGGGACAGGCGTTAACTATGGCTACACCTTC; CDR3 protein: CASSEGTGVNYGYTF